Below are 11 T cell receptor beta chains sequenced from a single sample in a study of T cell repertoires in cytomegalovirus infection. Antigen specificity for these receptors is unknown. TCRdb used MiXCR to reprocess the reads, holding one entry per CDR3 protein. There are hundreds of thousands of distinct CDR3 sequences in the sample; around 29% occur only once, and more than 12% lies in the top ten. Sequenced material: cultured CD8+ T cells from PBMCs, taken from culture after CMV antigen stimulation. The receptors here all came from a human donor in good health (CMV status not recorded). Some clones in this sample may be carry-over from other donors' samples.

This clonotype was observed a handful of times. The J gene is TRBJ2-5, the V gene TRBV15; 7 nucleotides line up with TRBD2. CDR3 length: 15 amino acids. The V segment lost 5 bases and the J segment 5 bases; nucleotides outside the gene matches: 11. Germline V CDR1 and CDR2: LNHNV, YYDKDF (reference sequence). The CDR3 nucleotides read TGTGCCACCAGCCCCCTCGACCGGGGGGATGAGACCCAGTACTTC. Encoded protein: CATSPLDRGDETQYF.

This clonotype has ten or more counts. The CDR3 sequence: CASSLARVDEQFF. The CDR3 coding sequence is TGTGCCAGCAGCTTAGCGAGGGTGGATGAGCAGTTCTTC. The V and J genes are TRBV7-8 and TRBJ2-1, with D maybe TRBD2 (5 bases). The CDR3 spans 13 residues. Trimming stripped 0 bases from V and 8 bases from J, with 8 bases between. Germline V lookup: CDR1 SGHVS, CDR2 FQNEAQ.

The chain joins TRBV6-6 to TRBJ2-7; D unresolved. CDR3 length: 13 residues. CDR1 is MNHNY and CDR2 is SVGAGI in the germline V gene (reference sequence). V was pared by 7 bases and J by 3 bases, with 13 bases between. The CDR3 is CASTTSPNYEQYV. The DNA of the CDR3 is TGTGCCAGCACCACAAGTCCGAACTACGAGCAGTACGTC.

This clonotype was seen only a few times. V and J are TRBV6-2 or TRBV6-3 and TRBJ2-3; the D gene is possibly TRBD1 (7 bases). The CDR3 loop spans 16 amino acids. The germline V gene has CDR1 MNHEY and CDR2 SVGEGT. Trimming took off 5 bases at V and 3 bases at J, with 18 bases between the two ends. CDR3 in amino acids: CASSNPQGGKTDTQYF. The CDR3 DNA follows: TGTGCCAGCAGTAACCCCCAGGGGGGCAAGACAGATACGCAGTATTTT.

CDR3 nucleotide sequence: TGTGCCAGCAGCTCCCAGGACAGTTTGAACACTGAAGCTTTCTTT. As protein: CASSSQDSLNTEAFF. The chain is built from TRBV7-9 and TRBJ1-1; D perhaps matches TRBD1 (6 bases). The CDR3 extends over 15 amino acids. The germline V gene has CDR1 SEHNR and CDR2 FQNEAQ (reference sequence). V was trimmed by 4 bases and J by 0 bases, leaving 12 bases between them. The entire variable domain, with the rest obtained from reference TRBV7-9 and TRBJ1-1, is as follows: DTGVSQNPRHKITKRGQNVTFRCDPISEHNRLYWYRQTLGQGPEFLTYFQNEAQLEKSRLLSDRFSAERPKGSFSTLEIQRTEQGDSAMYLCASSSQDSLNTEAFFGQGTRLTVV.

The V call is TRBV6-1, the J call TRBJ1-2, with no clear D. This CDR3 has 13 residues. CDR1 MNHNS and CDR2 SASEGT come from the germline V gene. Between the trimmed V and J ends, which lost 4 bases and 8 bases, there was a span of 14 bases. The CDR3 here is CASSGQTSRGYTF. The CDR3 DNA is TGTGCCAGCAGTGGCCAGACCTCTAGGGGCTACACCTTC.

This clonotype was counted between two and nine times. The rearrangement joins TRBV29-1 to TRBJ2-1; D unclear. The CDR3 covers 15 residues. Germline V lookup: CDR1 SQVTM, CDR2 ANQGSEA. V was trimmed by 5 bases and J by 1 base, leaving 15 bases between them. CDR3 DNA: TGCAGCGTTCAACCTACAACAAGGTCCTACAATGAGCAGTTCTTC. Protein: CSVQPTTRSYNEQFF.

This clonotype was seen a handful of times. CDR3 coding DNA: TGTGCCAGCAGCCCGGACAGGGCCCGTTACGAGCAGTACTTC. Translated, it gives CASSPDRARYEQYF. This sequence joins TRBV6-5 and TRBJ2-7; 8 bases are a match to TRBD1. Germline-derived CDR1 and CDR2 are MNHEY and SVGAGI. The CDR3 has 14 amino acids. The trim removed 6 bases at V and 4 bases at J, leaving 8 bases unmatched.

Remarks on this clonotype: Given a much more abundant clone one base away, this may be a read error. This chain uses TRBV6-5 with TRBJ1-5; no clear D. The CDR3 is 13 amino acids. Germline V gene sequence: CDR1 MNHEY, CDR2 SVGAGI. Trimming removed 1 base at V and 3 bases at J, with 4 bases between. CDR3 sequence (DNA): TGTGCCAGCAGTTACTTTGACAATCAGCCCCAGCATTTT. Translation gives CASSYFDNQPQHF.

This rearrangement joins TRBV14 to TRBJ1-1; TRBD1 is a possible D gene (5 bases). Trimming took 0 bases from V and 8 from J, leaving 10 bases between them. In germline, CDR1 is SGHDN, CDR2 FVKESK. CDR3 length equals 13 residues. For the CDR3, the DNA is TGTGCCAGCAGCCAAGATCTGGGGGGAGAAGCTTTCTTT. Translating it yields CASSQDLGGEAFF. Combining the CDR3 with reference TRBV14 and TRBJ1-1 gives the whole variable domain EAGVTQFPSHSVIEKGQTVTLRCDPISGHDNLYWYRRVMGKEIKFLLHFVKESKQDESGMPNNRFLAERTGGTYSTLKVQPAELEDSGVYFCASSQDLGGEAFFGQGTRLTVV.

This clonotype showed up many times. CDR3 bases: TGTGCCATCGGGTTTGGGACTGCGAACACCGGGGAGCTGTTTTTT. It specifies CAIGFGTANTGELFF. The chain employs TRBV10-3 and TRBJ2-2, with TRBD2 as a possible D gene (6 bases). CDR1 ENHRY and CDR2 SYGVKD come from the germline V gene. The V end was cut by 8 bases, the J end by 0 bases, with 13 bases between. This CDR3 has 15 residues.